The 29 T cell receptor beta chains in this list originate from one sample, sequenced in a study of OX40 agonist ivuxolimab in advanced cancers. The table came from immunoSEQ multiplex PCR; TCRdb's copy has only in-frame clones and leaves some out. The profile covers some 68,000 clones, with more than 85% appearing a single time and 0.95% to 1.4% taken by the ten largest. The sequencing here drew on CD4+ or CD8+ T cells sorted from blood, taken in a trial of the OX40 agonist ivuxolimab. Receptors were obtained from an adult with an advanced solid tumor such as melanoma, head and neck, liver or kidney cancer.

V and J are TRBV7-2 and TRBJ2-6; weak D call: TRBD2 (5 bases). The CDR3 has 15 residues. From germline, CDR1 is SGHTA and CDR2 FQGNSA. Deletions cut 6 bases from V and 5 bases from J, with 14 bases between. The CDR3 DNA is TGTGCCAGCAGTTCCGACCTAGCTTGGGCCAACGTCCTGACTTTC. This translates into CASSSDLAWANVLTF.

The rearrangement links TRBV30 to TRBJ1-2, with D possibly TRBD1 on 5 matching bases. The CDR3 runs to 12 residues. CDR1 is GTSNPN, CDR2 SVGIG, per germline (reference sequence). V shed 2 bases and J shed 4 bases, with 8 bases lying between them. CDR3 amino acids: CAWSPGGYGYTF. Here the CDR3 DNA reads TGTGCCTGGAGTCCCGGGGGCTATGGCTACACCTTC.

This clone was seen only once. The rearrangement uses TRBV5-1 and TRBJ2-3, with TRBD2 as a possible D gene (6 bases). This CDR3 contains 15 residues. Per the germline V gene, CDR1 is SGHRS and CDR2 is YFSETQ. Trimming took 2 bases from V and 6 from J, leaving 16 bases between them. CDR3 amino acids: CASSFSTGVSDTQYF. In DNA, the CDR3 is TGCGCCAGCAGCTTTTCTACGGGAGTATCGGATACGCAGTATTTT.

This clone came up once. The chain links TRBV29-1 to TRBJ1-1, with D maybe TRBD1 (6 bases). This CDR3 is built from 13 residues. Between the trimmed V and J ends, which lost 7 bases and 0 bases, there was a span of 12 bases. Germline V lookup: CDR1 SQVTM, CDR2 ANQGSEA. The CDR3 nucleotides are TGCAGCGCCTACAGGGAGCTGAACACTGAAGCTTTCTTT. This sequence encodes CSAYRELNTEAFF.

The chain employs TRBV11-2 and TRBJ1-5, with D tentatively TRBD1 (5 bases). V dropped 0 bases and J dropped 4 bases, with 7 bases sitting between them. The CDR3 contains 14 residues. Germline loops: CDR1 SGHAT, CDR2 FQNNGV. The CDR3, as DNA: TGTGCCAGCAGCTTAGATCGGGGGAATCAGCCCCAGCATTTT. Translated: CASSLDRGNQPQHF. The complete variable domain, with remaining parts taken from reference TRBV11-2 and TRBJ1-5, reads EAGVAQSPRYKIIEKRQSVAFWCNPISGHATLYWYQQILGQGPKLLIQFQNNGVVDDSQLPKDRFSAERLKGVDSTLKIQPAKLEDSAVYLCASSLDRGNQPQHFGDGTRLSIL.

The chain has TRBV6-1 and TRBJ1-5, with D uncertain. Germline V gene sequence: CDR1 MNHNS, CDR2 SASEGT. Between the trimmed V and J ends, which lost 2 bases and 5 bases, there was a span of 4 bases. The CDR3 has 12 residues. In DNA form, the CDR3 reads TGTGCCAGCAGTGAAAAGGATCAGCCCCAGCATTTT. This encodes CASSEKDQPQHF.

V usage is TRBV5-1 and J usage is TRBJ2-5; D uncertain. Germline CDR1 SGHRS, CDR2 YFSETQ. Trimming stripped 2 bases from V and 10 bases from J, with 15 bases between. The CDR3 is made up of 13 amino acids. In DNA form, the CDR3 reads TGCGCCAGCAGCTTCCCTAGTTCGCGTGTCCAGTACTTC. Amino acids: CASSFPSSRVQYF.

The chain is built from TRBV10-2 and TRBJ1-4; possible D gene TRBD1, 6 bases. The CDR3 contains 14 residues. CDR1 is WSHSY, CDR2 SAAADI, per germline. The ends were cut back, 5 bases at V and 6 bases at J, with 13 bases in the middle. CDR3 DNA: TGCGCCAGCAGTCTGTTGGCAGGGGATGAAAAACTGTTTTTT. It yields the protein CASSLLAGDEKLFF.

V usage is TRBV28 and J usage is TRBJ2-7; D is uncertain. The CDR3 sequence is 14 residues long. Per the germline V gene, CDR1 is MDHEN and CDR2 is SYDVKM. Trimming shortened V by 6 bases and J by 4 bases, and 16 bases separated the two germline ends. CDR3 protein: CASSNHKSRYEQYF. DNA of the CDR3: TGTGCCAGCAGCAATCATAAAAGCCGGTACGAGCAGTACTTC.

This chain uses TRBV9 with TRBJ2-3; 12 bases align to TRBD2. The V and J ends lost 0 bases and 4 bases, in that order; junction bases with no gene match: 9. CDR1 is SGDLS, CDR2 YYNGEE, per germline. The CDR3 extends over 18 amino acids. In DNA, the CDR3 is TGTGCCAGCAGCGTAGGCGTCCTAGCGGGAGGGCCCGCAGATACGCAGTATTTT. As protein: CASSVGVLAGGPADTQYF.

This clone was recorded only once. The rearrangement uses TRBV5-1 and TRBJ2-5; 12 bases are a match to TRBD2. Unmatched junction bases numbered 5, after V lost 4 bases and J lost 1 base. The germline gives CDR1 SGHRS, CDR2 YFSETQ. This CDR3 has 16 amino acids. The CDR3 spells CASSPTSGSGQETQYF. DNA of the CDR3: TGCGCCAGCAGCCCGACTAGCGGGAGTGGCCAAGAGACCCAGTACTTC.

This clone was counted a few times. This chain connects TRBV4-2 to TRBJ2-2, with 7 bases aligning to TRBD2. Germline CDR1 LGHNA, CDR2 YNFKEQ. This CDR3 spans 16 amino acids. The V segment lost 0 bases and the J segment 1 base; nucleotides outside the gene matches: 2. Written as DNA, the CDR3 is TGTGCCAGCAGCCAAGACCGCGGGAGGAACACCGGGGAGCTGTTTTTT. This codes for CASSQDRGRNTGELFF.

V usage is TRBV28 and J usage is TRBJ1-5, with 7 bases aligning to TRBD1. The junction had 12 bases not matched to a gene; V was cut back by 2 bases and J by 5 bases. CDR3 length equals 17 residues. CDR1 MDHEN and CDR2 SYDVKM come from the germline V gene. The CDR3 bases are TGTGCCAGCAGTTTACCCTTAGCACAGGGGATTGATCAGCCCCAGCATTTT. Translating gives CASSLPLAQGIDQPQHF. Full variable domain (remainder filled in from reference TRBV28 and TRBJ1-5): DVKVTQSSRYLVKRTGEKVFLECVQDMDHENMFWYRQDPGLGLRLIYFSYDVKMKEKGDIPEGYSVSREKKERFSLILESASTNQTSMYLCASSLPLAQGIDQPQHFGDGTRLSIL.

V gene TRBV21-1 combines with J gene TRBJ2-2; the table's D call TRBD2 went unverified against the DNA. TRBV21-1 corresponds to a pseudogene. The CDR3 is 15 residues long. Here the CDR3 reads CASPVGLMNTGELFF. DNA for the CDR3: TGTGCCAGCCCGGTGGGACTAATGAACACCGGGGAGCTGTTTTTT.

V usage is TRBV7-2 and J usage is TRBJ2-7, with D possibly TRBD1 on 6 matching bases. This CDR3 is 13 amino acids long. The ends were cut back, 6 bases at V and 1 base at J, with 10 bases in the middle. Per the germline V gene, CDR1 is SGHTA and CDR2 is FQGNSA. The CDR3 bases are TGTGCCAGCAGTTTGGACAGATCCTACGAGCAGTACTTC. Translation: CASSLDRSYEQYF.

V usage is TRBV7-9 and J usage is TRBJ2-1; 11 bases align to TRBD2. The CDR3 is made up of 14 amino acids. The V segment lost 6 bases and the J segment 6 bases; nucleotides outside the gene matches: 4. In germline, CDR1 is SEHNR, CDR2 FQNEAQ (reference sequence). CDR3 amino acids: CASRRTSGFNEQFF. CDR3 sequence (DNA): TGTGCCAGCAGAAGGACTAGCGGGTTCAATGAGCAGTTCTTC.

V and J are TRBV28 and TRBJ2-2; tentative D call: TRBD2 (6 bases). The CDR3 totals 15 residues. With 5 bases removed from V and 0 bases from J, the gap between germline ends came to 10 bases. Germline CDR1 is MDHEN and CDR2 is SYDVKM. The DNA for the CDR3 is TGTGCCAGCAGTGAGCTAGCGACGAACACCGGGGAGCTGTTTTTT. Its translation is CASSELATNTGELFF.

The genes are TRBV19 and TRBJ2-1; TRBD1 or TRBD2 may be the D gene (5 bases each). The V end was cut by 4 bases, the J end by 5 bases, with 12 bases between. This CDR3 is built from 14 residues. The germline V gene has CDR1 LNHDA and CDR2 SQIVND (reference sequence). The CDR3 nucleotides read TGTGCCAGTAGTACACCGGGGCTTAACAATGAGCAGTTCTTC. Translated, it gives CASSTPGLNNEQFF.

The chain couples TRBV19 to TRBJ2-2; unclear D gene. The CDR3 loop spans 12 amino acids. The V and J ends lost 4 bases and 6 bases respectively, with 6 bases between them. The germline V gene has CDR1 LNHDA and CDR2 SQIVND (reference sequence). CDR3 DNA: TGTGCCAGTAGTAGACTGGCCGGGGAGCTGTTTTTT. This encodes CASSRLAGELFF. Full variable domain (remainder filled in from reference TRBV19 and TRBJ2-2): DGGITQSPKYLFRKEGQNVTLSCEQNLNHDAMYWYRQDPGQGLRLIYYSQIVNDFQKGDIAEGYSVSREKKESFPLTVTSAQKNPTAFYLCASSRLAGELFFGEGSRLTVL.

The chain is built from TRBV5-8 and TRBJ1-4; possibly TRBD1 for D (5 bases). This CDR3 is built from 14 residues. Germline V CDR1 and CDR2: SGHTS, YDEGEE. V lost 1 base and J lost 8, with 12 bases in between. The CDR3 region has the DNA TGTGCCAGCAGCTTGTGGGGGTTCGGCGAAAAACTGTTTTTT. Its translation is CASSLWGFGEKLFF.

This clone appeared once. Written as DNA, the CDR3 is TGTGCCAGCAGTGCCATGGGCGGAGAAAAACTGTTTTTT. Residues: CASSAMGGEKLFF. The chain employs TRBV6-1 and TRBJ1-4, with D hard to call. The CDR3 consists of 13 residues. Per the germline V gene, CDR1 is MNHNS and CDR2 is SASEGT. V lost 4 bases and J 8 bases, leaving 11 bases between the germline ends.

DNA of the CDR3: TGTGCCAGCAGCCACTGGGACAGGGCCCAGGAGACCCAGTACTTC. Its translation: CASSHWDRAQETQYF. The rearrangement links TRBV7-9 to TRBJ2-5; 9 positions match TRBD1. This CDR3 comprises 15 residues. The V gene's germline CDR1 is SEHNR and CDR2 FQNEAQ (reference sequence). V lost 5 bases, J lost 5 bases, and 9 bases stayed unmatched.

The CDR3 spells CASSLEDRRAQYF. The CDR3 DNA follows: TGTGCCAGCAGCTTAGAGGACAGGAGGGCGCAGTATTTT. The chain carries TRBV7-8 and TRBJ2-3; D possibly corresponds to TRBD1 (7 bases). Trimming stripped 1 base from V and 10 bases from J, with 12 bases between. Looked up from germline, CDR1 is SGHVS and CDR2 is FQNEAQ. The CDR3 runs 13 residues.

This chain uses TRBV5-1 with TRBJ2-3, with 12 bases identical to TRBD2. Germline-derived CDR1 and CDR2 are SGHRS and YFSETQ. Trimming removed 4 bases from V and 0 bases from J; junction bases left unmatched: 6. The length of the CDR3 is 17 residues. The CDR3 region has the DNA TGCGCCAGCAGCGAAACGACTAGCGGGAGTAGCACAGATACGCAGTATTTT. The encoded protein is CASSETTSGSSTDTQYF.

The chain joins TRBV7-2 to TRBJ2-7; D gene uncertain. Germline CDR1 reads SGHTA; CDR2 reads FQGNSA. Trimming pared 0 bases from V and 3 bases from J, leaving 3 bases between. The CDR3 extends over 12 amino acids. CDR3 sequence (DNA): TGTGCCAGCAGCTTAGCGGTCTACGAGCAGTACTTC. The encoded protein is CASSLAVYEQYF.

V usage is TRBV5-1 and J usage is TRBJ1-6; D is uncertain. This CDR3 spans 12 amino acids. In germline, CDR1 is SGHRS, CDR2 YFSETQ. V was trimmed by 0 bases and J by 7 bases, leaving 2 bases between them. DNA for the CDR3: TGCGCCAGCAGCTTGGAAAATTCACCCCTCCACTTT. This sequence encodes CASSLENSPLHF.

This chain uses TRBV29-1 with TRBJ2-7; D not certain. Germline CDR1 reads SQVTM; CDR2 reads ANQGSEA. The ends were cut back, 5 bases at V and 5 bases at J, with 19 bases in the middle. The CDR3 spans 14 residues. This chain's CDR3 is CSVHIPGSWDEQYF. CDR3 sequence (DNA): TGCAGCGTTCACATTCCGGGTTCCTGGGACGAGCAGTACTTC.

The chain couples TRBV29-1 to TRBJ2-7, with D perhaps TRBD2 (5 bases). Germline CDR1 reads SQVTM; CDR2 reads ANQGSEA. Deletions cut 0 bases from V and 0 bases from J, with 12 bases between. The CDR3 consists of 15 residues. Written as DNA, the CDR3 is TGCAGCGTTGAAGAAGTCGGAGCGGTCTCCTACGAGCAGTACTTC. Its protein is CSVEEVGAVSYEQYF.

This clone was seen more than once but under ten times. J is TRBJ2-7 and V is TRBV19; D might be TRBD1 (6 bases). Per germline, CDR1 LNHDA and CDR2 SQIVND (reference sequence). This CDR3 comprises 15 residues. Trimming took off 6 bases at V and 4 bases at J, with 19 bases between the two ends. Written as DNA, the CDR3 is TGTGCCAGTAGCCCCAGGGGTGGGGGCGGTTACGAGCAGTACTTC. Protein sequence: CASSPRGGGGYEQYF.